The subject of this entry is one T cell receptor (beta chain). No antigen is known for it. The record originates from a study of monozygotic twins with inflammatory bowel disease. Study-level points and caveats: Among IBD patients, fewer clonotypes were shared with others than among healthy twins, especially with disease activity. The analysis failed to separate different T cell subtypes. The existence of one strong signal or clonotype linked to IBD lacked support.

From its re-call of the 5' RACE reads, TCRdb lists each CDR3 protein once, without DNA. Seen in this sample are roughly 330,000 distinct CDR3 sequences; the ten most common clones hold 2% to 2.5%. From whole blood, total RNA was isolated without any sorting of T cells. Germline V CDR1 and CDR2: SGHRS, YFSETQ. The CDR3 runs to 18 residues. The sequence came from a human donor with ulcerative colitis or Crohn's disease, or a healthy co-twin of an affected twin (not recorded which). This chain links TRBV5-1 with TRBJ2-1; TCRdb calls TRBD2, which cannot be checked without DNA. The source material was blood. The CDR3: CASSYGGSGLASYNEQFF. The complete variable domain, with remaining parts taken from reference TRBV5-1 and TRBJ2-1, reads KAGVTQTPRYLIKTRGQQVTLSCSPISGHRSVSWYQQTPGQGLQFLFEYFSETQRNKGNFPGRFSGRQFSNSRSEMNVSTLELGDSALYLCASSYGGSGLASYNEQFFGPGTRLTVL.